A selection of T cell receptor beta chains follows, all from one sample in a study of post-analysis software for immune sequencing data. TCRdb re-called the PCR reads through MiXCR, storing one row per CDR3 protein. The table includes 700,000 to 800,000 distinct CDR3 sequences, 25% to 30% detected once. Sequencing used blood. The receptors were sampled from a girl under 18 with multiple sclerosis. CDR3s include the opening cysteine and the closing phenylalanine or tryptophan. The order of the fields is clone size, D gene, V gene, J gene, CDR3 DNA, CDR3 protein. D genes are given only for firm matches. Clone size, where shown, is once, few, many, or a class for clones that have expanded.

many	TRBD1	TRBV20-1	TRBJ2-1	TGCAGTGCTAGAGGGGGGACAGCGGACAATGAGCAGTTCTTC	CSARGGTADNEQFF
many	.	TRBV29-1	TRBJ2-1	TGCAGCGTTGAGTTGCGCGATGAGCAGTTCTTC	CSVELRDEQFF
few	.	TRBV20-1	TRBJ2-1	TGCAGTGCTAGAGTCGGGGGGCTCTCCTACAATGAGCAGTTCTTC	CSARVGGLSYNEQFF
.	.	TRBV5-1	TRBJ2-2	TGCGCCAGCAGCCCGGAGACTACTTTCTTACCTAACACCGGGGAGCTGTTTTTT	CASSPETTFLPNTGELFF
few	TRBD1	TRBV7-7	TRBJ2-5	TGTGCTAGCAGCCCGCAGGGGGACCAAGAGACCCAGTACTTC	CASSPQGDQETQYF
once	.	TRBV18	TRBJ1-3	TGTGCCAGCTGCAGGGCGCCTGGAAACACCATATATTTT	CASCRAPGNTIYF
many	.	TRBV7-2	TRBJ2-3	TGTGCCAGCAGCTTAGGCGGGGCTGACGCAGATACGCAGTATTTT	CASSLGGADADTQYF
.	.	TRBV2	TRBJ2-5	TGTGCCAGCAGTAGTCGGCTCGGGGGGACCCAGTACTTC	CASSSRLGGTQYF
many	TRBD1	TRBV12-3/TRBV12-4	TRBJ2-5	TGTGCCAGCAGTCTAGCTATCACTGACAGGGGGCGAGAGACCCAGTACTTC	CASSLAITDRGRETQYF
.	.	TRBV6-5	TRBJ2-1	TGTGCCAGCAGTCCCCAGGCGGCGAGCTCCTACAATGAGCAGTTCTTC	CASSPQAASSYNEQFF
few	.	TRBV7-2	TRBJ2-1	TGTGCCAGCAGCTCTAATCATGAGCAGTTCTTC	CASSSNHEQFF
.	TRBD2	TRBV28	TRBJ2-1	TGTGCCAGCAGTTTCGGGACTAGGAATGAGCAGTTCTTC	CASSFGTRNEQFF
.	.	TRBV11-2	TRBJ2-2	TGTGCCAGCAGCCCAAGCGGTGGCGGGGAGCTGTTTTTT	CASSPSGGGELFF
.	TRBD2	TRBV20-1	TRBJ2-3	TGCAGACCGGGAGGCCGCACAGATACGCAGTATTTT	CRPGGRTDTQYF
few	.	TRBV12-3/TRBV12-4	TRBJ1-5	TGTGCCAGCAGTTTAGTTTCAGGGATGCAGCCCCAGCATTTT	CASSLVSGMQPQHF
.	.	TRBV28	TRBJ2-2	TGTGCCAGCAGCCCTGGGGGGACGGATACCGGGGAGCTGTTTTTT	CASSPGGTDTGELFF
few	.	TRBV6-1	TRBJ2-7	TGTGCCAGCAGTGTGGATCGTAGGGACACTACCTACGAGCAGTACTTC	CASSVDRRDTTYEQYF
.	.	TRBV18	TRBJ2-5	TGTGCCAGCTCACGCACCGGCATGGGGGGAGAGACCCAGGACTTC	CASSRTGMGGETQDF
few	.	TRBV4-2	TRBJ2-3	TGTGCCAGCAGCCAAGAATGGGCGGCCACAGATACGCAGTATTTT	CASSQEWAATDTQYF
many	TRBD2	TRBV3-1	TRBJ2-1	TGTGCCAGCAGCCTCAGCGGGGGGTCCCCCAATGAGCAGTTCTTC	CASSLSGGSPNEQFF
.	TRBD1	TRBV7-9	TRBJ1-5	TGTGCCAGCAGCGAGGGACAGGGGGCCCAGCCCCAGCATTTT	CASSEGQGAQPQHF
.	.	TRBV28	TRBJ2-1	TGTGCCAGCAAACTGGGGTCCAATGAGCAGTTCTTC	CASKLGSNEQFF
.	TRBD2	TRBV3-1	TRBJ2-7	TGTGCCAGCAGCCTCCTAGCGGGGGGGTTTTGGGATGAGCAGTACTTC	CASSLLAGGFWDEQYF
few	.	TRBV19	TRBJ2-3	TGTGCCAGTACCCCTCAACGGGGGAGTGATACGCAGTATTTT	CASTPQRGSDTQYF
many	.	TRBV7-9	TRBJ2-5	TGTGCCAGCAGCTTGCCAGGGCAGGAGACCCAGTACTTC	CASSLPGQETQYF
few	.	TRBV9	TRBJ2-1	TGTGCCAGCGGATTACCCGAACTAAGCGATCGGGACAATGAGCAGTTCTTC	CASGLPELSDRDNEQFF
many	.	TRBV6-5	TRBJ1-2	TGTGCCAGCAGGCGGGCGAACTATGGCTACACCTTC	CASRRANYGYTF
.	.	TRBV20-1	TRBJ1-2	TGCAGTGCTAGAGATCAGGGGATTCCCTCTGGCTACACCTTC	CSARDQGIPSGYTF